This TCR beta chain was captured by sequencing in a study of T cells in localized non-small cell lung cancer. Study-level results: Uninvolved adjacent lung showed peak T cell clonality, exceeding tumor. Adjacent lung exhibited a median of approximately 50 among the 100 most abundant tumor clones.

In this sample, this clone turned up a few times. As yet, its antigen is unknown. Per the germline V gene, CDR1 is SNHLY and CDR2 is FYNNEI. CDR3 length: 13 residues. V was shortened by 3 bases and J by 4 bases, with 9 bases between the two germline ends. Profiling relied on immunoSEQ multiplex PCR, and the TCRdb table lists in-frame clones only, not all of them. The sample gives tens of thousands of clones, about nine tenths of which show up once; just under 20% is in the top ten. This clonotype was sampled from a man aged 35 to 69 with stage I lung adenocarcinoma. The sample was peripheral blood, taken before any cancer treatment. This chain connects TRBV2 to TRBJ1-1; D is possibly TRBD1 (5 bases). The CDR3 region is CASSDGRATEAFF. CDR3 DNA: TGTGCCAGCAGTGACGGCAGGGCCACTGAAGCTTTCTTT.